This T cell receptor (beta chain) was found in a study of Ad26.COV2.S vaccination and SARS-CoV-2 variants (dated by TCRdb to 2020 to 2023). Background on the whole study: Donors in the vaccine arm were drawn from COV1001, a phase I-IIa trial of Ad26.COV2.S in healthy adults that was multicentre, randomized, double-blind and placebo-controlled. Ad26.COV2.S was given intramuscularly at 5x10^10 or 1x10^11 viral particles, as a single shot or as two shots 56 days apart. The specificity and breadth of SARS-CoV-2-reactive T cell receptors after Ad26.COV2.S vaccination were assessed by TCRbeta repertoire sequencing. The TCR-sequenced set comprised approximately 30 samples: roughly 19 Ad26.COV2.S vaccine recipients, 5 placebo recipients and 8 SARS-CoV-2 convalescent individuals. Trial participants were randomized into five groups of five: low-dose or high-dose Ad26.COV2.S given once or twice, or placebo on both occasions. Throughout the experiments and outcome assessment, investigators stayed blinded to trial group allocation. The study at large found these results: The study lacked the statistical power to compare responses across vaccine doses or regimens. Spike-specific TCR breadth was higher in Ad26.COV2.S recipients than in placebo recipients (P = 0.0014). After vaccination, substantial breadth of spike-specific CD8+ and CD4+ T cell responses was reported. According to the authors, total T cell responses may have been underestimated by the TCR breadth and depth analyses. Comparable non-spike TCR breadth was observed between vaccine and placebo recipients, consistent with only spike being contained in the vaccine.

With respect to this clone: What this receptor recognizes is not known. Qualities for individual bases were not recorded, and no much larger clone is one base off.

The immunoSEQ Assay was the method used to sequence TCRbeta CDR3 regions. After extraction, genomic DNA underwent amplification by bias-controlled multiplex PCR, followed by high-throughput sequencing. The authors' analysis ran thus. To quantify the absolute abundance of every unique TCRbeta CDR3 region, sequences were collapsed and filtered. T cell fraction was estimated by normalizing TCRbeta template counts to usable DNA, with usable DNA measured through amplification of reference genes found in all nucleated cells. Repertoire TCRs were annotated as SARS-CoV-2-specific when V gene, CDR3 amino acid sequence and J gene were exactly matched to a known reactive TCR set. The reference SARS-CoV-2 TCR set was obtained from MIRA and was filtered for enrichment in COVID-19-positive ImmuneCODE repertoires, whereby public or cross-reactive TCRs were removed. Drawing on the MIRA antigens, annotated TCRs were analysed further at the level of specific ORF or position within ORF. Breadth was defined as annotated unique rearrangements over total unique productive rearrangements; depth was the summed frequency of those rearrangements. Two-sided Wilcoxon rank-sum tests were applied when comparing TCR breadth between groups. As stored in TCRdb, this immuneACCESS dataset retains in-frame rearrangements with V and J assigned. A fraction of the clones does not appear; measured against another copy, unresolved V genes explain less than half of the discrepancy, and the remainder lacks a known reason. V and J calls and clone size are copied from that table; D and trimming were computed from the DNA. This sample lists around 300,000 clones; 86% were detected once. The top ten clonotypes cover about 10% of the sample.

This specimen's treatment or condition label, per the study, means: 15 to 20 received Ad26.COV2.S at low or high dose, single or two shots; five or six received placebo; per-sample allocation not given. Repertoires of vaccine and placebo recipients were sequenced from samples taken on day 63 after the first injection. Between 29 July and 7 August 2020, Cohort 1b enrolled approximately 26 adults aged 18-55 years at one site in Boston, USA. Ad26.COV2.S consisted of a replication-incompetent adenovirus type 26 vector by which a prefusion-stabilized SARS-CoV-2 spike protein from the original Wuhan strain was expressed. This TCR was sampled from a person aged 18-60 years who received the Ad26.COV2.S COVID-19 vaccine or a placebo. The material was peripheral blood, obtained in a trial of Ad26.COV2.S vaccine versus placebo.

CDR3 loop: CASRQPEINEQFF. The DNA sequence is TGTGCCAGCAGGCAACCAGAGATCAATGAGCAGTTCTTC. The receptor chain draws on TRBV12-3 or TRBV12-4 and TRBJ2-1; no D gene can be assigned with confidence. The CDR3 numbers 13 residues from cysteine through phenylalanine. This entry keeps only the CDR3 DNA: 39 bases, framed from base 1. The trim is 6 bases for V and 6 bases for J, with a gap of 12 bases between the germline ends.